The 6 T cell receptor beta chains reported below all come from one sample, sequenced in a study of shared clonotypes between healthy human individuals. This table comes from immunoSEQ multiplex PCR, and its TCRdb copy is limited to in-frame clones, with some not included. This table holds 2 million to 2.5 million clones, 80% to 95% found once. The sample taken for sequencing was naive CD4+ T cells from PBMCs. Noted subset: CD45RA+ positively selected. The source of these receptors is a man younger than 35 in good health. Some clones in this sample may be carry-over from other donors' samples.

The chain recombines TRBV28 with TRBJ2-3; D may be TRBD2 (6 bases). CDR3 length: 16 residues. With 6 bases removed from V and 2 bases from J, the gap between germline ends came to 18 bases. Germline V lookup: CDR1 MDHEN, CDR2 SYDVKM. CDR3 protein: CASSSGSSAHTDTQYF. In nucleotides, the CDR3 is TGTGCCAGCAGCTCCGGTTCTAGCGCCCACACAGATACGCAGTATTTT.

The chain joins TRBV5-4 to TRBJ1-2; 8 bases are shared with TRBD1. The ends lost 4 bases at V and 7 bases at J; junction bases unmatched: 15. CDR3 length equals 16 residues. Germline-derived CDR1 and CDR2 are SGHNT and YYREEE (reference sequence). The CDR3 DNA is TGTGCCAGCAGCCGAAAAACTTCGGGACAGGTCGGTGGCTACACCTTC. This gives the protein CASSRKTSGQVGGYTF.

The DNA for the CDR3 is TGTGCCAGCACCCTAACGTCTGGAAACACCATATATTTT. As protein: CASTLTSGNTIYF. This sequence joins TRBV7-9 and TRBJ1-3; D is unresolved. The V end lost 7 bases, the J end lost 1 base, and 8 bases lay between the germline ends. Per germline, CDR1 SEHNR and CDR2 FQNEAQ (reference sequence). This CDR3 contains 13 residues.

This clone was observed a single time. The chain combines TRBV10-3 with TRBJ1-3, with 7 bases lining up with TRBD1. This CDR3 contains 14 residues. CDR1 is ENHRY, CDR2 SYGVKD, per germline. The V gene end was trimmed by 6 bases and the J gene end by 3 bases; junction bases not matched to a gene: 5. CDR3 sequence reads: CAISLDRVGNTIYF. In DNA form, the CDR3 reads TGTGCCATCAGCCTAGACAGGGTTGGAAACACCATATATTTT.

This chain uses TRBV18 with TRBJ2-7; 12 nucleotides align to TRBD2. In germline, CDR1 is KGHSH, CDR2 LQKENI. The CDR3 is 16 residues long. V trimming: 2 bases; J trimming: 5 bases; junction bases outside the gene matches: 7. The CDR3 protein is CASSPGLAGRVDEQYF. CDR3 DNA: TGTGCCAGCTCACCAGGACTAGCGGGAAGAGTCGACGAGCAGTACTTC.

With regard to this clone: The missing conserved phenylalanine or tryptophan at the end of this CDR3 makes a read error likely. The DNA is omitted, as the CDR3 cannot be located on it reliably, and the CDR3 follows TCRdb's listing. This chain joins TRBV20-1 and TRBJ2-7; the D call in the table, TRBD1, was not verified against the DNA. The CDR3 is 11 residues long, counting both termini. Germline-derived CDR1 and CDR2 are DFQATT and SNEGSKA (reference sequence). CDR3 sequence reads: CSARSPTGFPL.